This TCR beta chain was sequenced for a study of Graves' ophthalmopathy and Graves' hyperthyroidism. V was cut by 0 bases and J by 0 bases, with 8 bases left in between. This CDR3 spans 15 amino acids. Germline assignment: CDR1 LNHDA and CDR2 SQIVND (reference sequence). The study amplified TCR beta CDR3 regions using RNA transcripts. Second-round multiplex PCR followed a first-round RT-PCR using HTBI primers. TCRdb re-called the multiplex PCR reads through MiXCR, storing one row per CDR3 protein. The sample carries approximately 210,000 distinct CDR3 sequences, approximately 29% recorded once. Out of around 10 ml of fresh peripheral blood, PBMCs were obtained.

What was sequenced was peripheral blood. The genes are TRBV19 and TRBJ1-1; D call uncertain. This clonotype was obtained from a man aged 45 to 65 with Graves' ophthalmopathy. The CDR3: CASSIDGLMNTEAFF. The CDR3 DNA reads TGTGCCAGTAGTATAGATGGACTCATGAACACTGAAGCTTTCTTT.